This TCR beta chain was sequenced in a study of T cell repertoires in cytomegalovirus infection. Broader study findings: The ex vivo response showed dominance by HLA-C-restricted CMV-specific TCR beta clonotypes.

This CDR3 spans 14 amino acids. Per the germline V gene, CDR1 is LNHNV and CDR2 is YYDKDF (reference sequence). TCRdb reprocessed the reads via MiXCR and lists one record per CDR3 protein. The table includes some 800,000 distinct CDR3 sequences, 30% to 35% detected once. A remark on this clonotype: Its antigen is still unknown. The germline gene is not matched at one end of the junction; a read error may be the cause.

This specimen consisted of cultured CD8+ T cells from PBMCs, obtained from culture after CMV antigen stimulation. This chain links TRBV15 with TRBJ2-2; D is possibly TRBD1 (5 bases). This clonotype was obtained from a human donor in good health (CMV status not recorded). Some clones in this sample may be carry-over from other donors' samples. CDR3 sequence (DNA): TGTGCCACCAACAGACCCCTAAGGGGCGGGGAGCTGTTTTTT. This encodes CATNRPLRGGELFF.